This paragraph reports one TCR beta chain. Its antigen is not known. In the PCR, 60 Vbeta and 13 Jbeta primers were used. Sequenced by immunoSEQ multiplex PCR; TCRdb stores in-frame clones only, minus some. The sample yields 130,000 to 150,000 clones, around 73% seen once. The data belong to a study of cytomegalovirus exposure and HLA in healthy donors. Looked up from germline, CDR1 is MNHNY and CDR2 is SVGAGI (reference sequence). The ends were cut back, 6 bases at V and 7 bases at J, with 16 bases in the middle. The CDR3 contains 14 residues. General study findings and limits: Information on immune exposure was restricted to one variable (CMV serostatus). Sequencing depth roughly uniform across donors was assumed in presence/absence analyses.

This receptor was taken from a female donor in good health and CMV-seronegative. The V and J genes are TRBV6-6 and TRBJ1-5, with a tentative D call TRBD1 (6 bases). The sample consisted of PBMCs. The CDR3 DNA is TGTGCCAGCAGCTCATACAGGGCCGGGCAGCCCCAGCATTTT. Translated: CASSSYRAGQPQHF.